This entry describes one T cell receptor beta chain. Sequencing was performed with immunoSEQ multiplex PCR; in TCRdb, only in-frame clones are kept and a portion is missing. The table shows approximately 710,000 clones, with 90% occurring only once. The source of the sample is a study of shared clonotypes between healthy human individuals. Looked up from germline, CDR1 is SEHNR and CDR2 is FQNEAQ (reference sequence). The CDR3 totals 17 residues. Trimming removed 4 bases from V and 0 bases from J, with 16 bases in between. The sample was memory CD8+ T cells from PBMCs. Subset specified: CD45RO+ cells pooled with CCR7-negative TemRA cells. V gene TRBV7-9 combines with J gene TRBJ2-1, with D perhaps given as TRBD1 or TRBD2 (5 bases each). This TCR came from a man aged 18 to 29 in good health. Some clones in this sample may be carry-over from other donors' samples. DNA for the CDR3: TGTGCCAGCAGCTCTCTAGGGACCACGGACTCCTACAATGAGCAGTTCTTC. Amino acid sequence: CASSSLGTTDSYNEQFF. The whole variable domain, remainder taken from reference TRBV7-9 and TRBJ2-1, is DTGVSQNPRHKITKRGQNVTFRCDPISEHNRLYWYRQTLGQGPEFLTYFQNEAQLEKSRLLSDRFSAERPKGSFSTLEIQRTEQGDSAMYLCASSSLGTTDSYNEQFFGPGTRLTVL.